What follows are 32 T cell receptor beta chains derived from one specimen sequenced in a study of neurological immune-mediated disorders. TCRdb re-derived calls from the 5' RACE reads in MiXCR, one entry per CDR3 protein. The data show nearly 60,000 distinct CDR3 sequences, with 3% to 4% seen just once and under 4% held by the top ten. Sequencing used PBMCs. The receptors shown here come from a woman aged 25 to 45 with multiple sclerosis.

This clonotype was recorded many times. The genes are TRBV4-2 and TRBJ2-1; 11 nucleotides align to TRBD1. The V gene end was trimmed by 3 bases and the J gene end by 12 bases; junction bases not matched to a gene: 10. The CDR3 has 15 amino acids. Germline assignment: CDR1 LGHNA and CDR2 YNFKEQ. CDR3 bases: TGTGCCAGCAGCCAGAGGACAGGGGGCTTCGGTCGGCAGTTCTTC. It is translated as CASSQRTGGFGRQFF.

This clonotype was detected ten times or more. The chain has TRBV3-1 and TRBJ2-2; D remains ambiguous. The CDR3 is made up of 18 amino acids. Trimming shortened V by 4 bases and J by 6 bases, and 24 bases separated the two germline ends. The germline V gene encodes CDR1 LGHDT and CDR2 YNNKEL (reference sequence). Here the CDR3 reads CASSLHVARHSGAGELFF. The CDR3 DNA reads as TGTGCCAGCAGCCTTCACGTAGCTCGACACTCAGGAGCCGGGGAGCTGTTTTTT.

The table lists this clonotype with many counts. This rearrangement joins TRBV24-1 to TRBJ2-6; 8 bases match TRBD1. The V gene's germline CDR1 is KGHDR and CDR2 SFDVKD. The CDR3 runs 16 residues. V shed 9 bases, J shed 2 bases, and the junction held 8 bases outside the gene matches. Written as DNA, the CDR3 is TGTGCCACCGGTGGACAGGGAGAGGCTGGGGCCAACGTCCTGACTTTC. It codes for CATGGQGEAGANVLTF.

This clonotype has a count of ten or more. The V gene is TRBV7-9, the J gene TRBJ1-1; 7 nucleotides match TRBD1. The CDR3 totals 16 residues. The germline CDR1 and CDR2 sequences are SEHNR and FQNEAQ (reference sequence). Unmatched junction bases numbered 14, after V lost 5 bases and J lost 5 bases. CDR3 in amino acids: CASSRTPQGVQTEAFF. The CDR3 nucleotides are TGTGCCAGCAGCCGAACACCCCAGGGGGTTCAGACTGAAGCTTTCTTT.

This clonotype was counted at least ten times. V gene TRBV5-1 combines with J gene TRBJ2-5; the D is unclear. The length of the CDR3 is 12 residues. V lost 2 bases, J lost 2 bases, and 4 bases lay in between. Germline CDR1 and CDR2: SGHRS and YFSETQ. The CDR3 spells CASSFQQETQYF. The DNA of the CDR3 is TGCGCCAGCAGCTTTCAGCAAGAGACCCAGTACTTC.

This clonotype has a count of ten or more. The chain uses TRBV20-1 and TRBJ2-1, with 9 bases identical to TRBD2. The V and J ends lost 2 bases and 3 bases, in that order; junction bases with no gene match: 2. The germline V gene encodes CDR1 DFQATT and CDR2 SNEGSKA (reference sequence). The CDR3 has 14 amino acids. This CDR3 reads CSARLAGNYNEQFF. The CDR3 DNA is TGCAGTGCTAGACTAGCGGGAAACTACAATGAGCAGTTCTTC.

This clonotype appeared many times. J is TRBJ2-1 and V is TRBV12-3 or TRBV12-4; the match to TRBD2 covers 7 bases. This CDR3 comprises 15 residues. V shed 6 bases, J shed 7 bases, and the junction held 12 bases outside the gene matches. CDR3 protein: CASSPRGGSGNEQFF. The DNA for the CDR3 is TGTGCCAGCAGCCCTAGGGGCGGGAGTGGAAATGAGCAGTTCTTC.

The table lists this clonotype with many counts. The rearrangement joins TRBV6-6 to TRBJ2-5; D unclear. V shed 4 bases and J shed 5 bases, with 8 bases lying between them. The CDR3 contains 12 residues. CDR1 and CDR2 from the germline V gene are MNHNY and SVGAGI (reference sequence). This chain's CDR3 is CASSLSTETQYF. The CDR3 coding sequence is TGTGCCAGCAGTTTATCGACGGAGACCCAGTACTTC.

This clonotype was counted at least ten times. The chain links TRBV20-1 to TRBJ2-3, with 9 bases fitting TRBD2. CDR3 length: 12 residues. The V and J ends lost 7 bases and 6 bases, in that order; junction bases with no gene match: 5. The germline V gene encodes CDR1 DFQATT and CDR2 SNEGSKA (reference sequence). In nucleotides, the CDR3 is TGCAGTGGCGGGGGGGCATGGGATACGCAGTATTTT. Protein: CSGGGAWDTQYF.

This clonotype was seen a handful of times. CDR3 DNA sequence: TGTGCCAGCGAGAAGACTAGCGGGGACCCTTACAATGAGCAGTTCTTC. The encoded protein is CASEKTSGDPYNEQFF. This sequence joins TRBV6-1 and TRBJ2-1; 11 bases fit TRBD2. CDR3 length: 16 amino acids. Germline CDR1 MNHNS, CDR2 SASEGT. The junction had 10 bases not matched to a gene; V was cut back by 8 bases and J by 4 bases.

This clonotype was counted ten times or more. Germline is not matched at one junction end, which may reflect a read error. The CDR3 sequence: CASSLGGHQTGRPTGF. The CDR3, as DNA: TGTGCCAGCAGCTTGGGCGGCCACCAAACAGGGAGGCCCACAGGGTTT. The V and J genes are TRBV5-8 and TRBJ2-3; D possibly matches TRBD1 or TRBD2 (6 bases each). The length of the CDR3 is 16 residues. CDR1 and CDR2 from the germline V gene are SGHTS and YDEGEE.

This clonotype was detected ten times or more. J is TRBJ1-1 and V is TRBV6-5, with a possible D match to TRBD1 (5 bases). Trimming removed 2 bases from V and 4 bases from J, with 11 bases in between. The CDR3 is made up of 14 amino acids. Looked up from germline, CDR1 is MNHEY and CDR2 is SVGAGI. The chain's CDR3 is CASSYLGDGTEAFF. The CDR3 DNA reads TGTGCCAGCAGTTACCTAGGGGATGGCACTGAAGCTTTCTTT.

This clonotype appeared many times. The rearrangement uses TRBV7-6 and TRBJ1-4, with 10 nucleotides matching TRBD1. The germline V gene encodes CDR1 SGHVS and CDR2 FNYEAQ. The junction had 3 bases not matched to a gene; V was cut back by 0 bases and J by 5 bases. The CDR3 runs 16 residues. Written as DNA, the CDR3 is TGTGCCAGCAGCTTAGCGGGGACAGGGGTAAATGAAAAACTGTTTTTT. It yields the protein CASSLAGTGVNEKLFF.

V is TRBV11-3 and J is TRBJ2-3, with 7 bases lining up with TRBD2. The ends lost 6 bases at V and 0 bases at J; junction bases unmatched: 12. The CDR3 consists of 17 residues. Germline CDR1 is SGHNT and CDR2 is YENEEA. CDR3 in amino acids: CASRAGRSPWSTDTQYF. The CDR3 region has the DNA TGTGCCAGCAGGGCCGGGAGGTCACCTTGGAGCACAGATACGCAGTATTTT.

This clonotype was counted ten times or more. CDR3: CASSVGQAGGTDTQYF. CDR3 bases: TGTGCCAGCAGCGTAGGCCAAGCGGGGGGCACAGATACGCAGTATTTT. V and J are TRBV9 and TRBJ2-3; 8 bases match TRBD2. CDR1 is SGDLS and CDR2 is YYNGEE in the germline V gene. This CDR3 has 16 amino acids. Trimming removed 0 bases from V and 1 base from J; junction bases left unmatched: 4.

This clonotype was seen repeatedly, ten times or more. The gene calls are TRBV7-2 and TRBJ1-2, with D unclear. CDR1 and CDR2 (germline): SGHTA, FQGNSA. Trimming left V 1 base short and J 5 bases short, with 8 bases between. The CDR3 is 13 residues long. The CDR3 loop reads CASSLESQYGYTF. The CDR3 bases are TGTGCCAGCAGCTTAGAAAGCCAGTATGGCTACACCTTC.

The chain employs TRBV12-3 or TRBV12-4 and TRBJ1-1; D gene unclear. This CDR3 contains 14 residues. Trimming cost V 6 bases and J 8 bases, with 19 bases left between them. The DNA of the CDR3 is TGTGCCAGCAGCCAAAATAGAATAGGTGAAGAAGCTTTCTTT. This codes for CASSQNRIGEEAFF.

This clonotype was counted ten times or more. V is TRBV20-1 and J is TRBJ2-1; D not resolved. The germline V and J ends were trimmed by 3 bases and 4 bases, with 13 bases remaining between them. The CDR3 extends over 14 amino acids. Germline V lookup: CDR1 DFQATT, CDR2 SNEGSKA (reference sequence). CDR3 sequence (DNA): TGCAGTGCTAGCGTAACTGCCGTTTACAATGAGCAGTTCTTC. Protein sequence: CSASVTAVYNEQFF.

This clonotype has a count of ten or more. The rearrangement joins TRBV7-8 to TRBJ2-7; 15 bases fit TRBD2. The CDR3 spans 24 residues. Germline CDR1 is SGHVS and CDR2 is FQNEAQ. The V and J ends lost 1 base and 4 bases, in that order; junction bases with no gene match: 26. DNA of the CDR3: TGTGCCAGCAGCTTAGGAACCGGGACTAGCGGGAGGCAGATCGGTACCCGCCAGATTTACGAGCAGTACTTC. As protein: CASSLGTGTSGRQIGTRQIYEQYF.

This clonotype was seen repeatedly, ten times or more. The chain's CDR3 is CSVEGKGGQGSIRGTQYF. CDR3 DNA sequence: TGCAGCGTTGAAGGGAAAGGGGGACAGGGGTCTATTCGTGGGACCCAGTACTTC. V is TRBV29-1 and J is TRBJ2-5; 10 positions match TRBD1. CDR1 is SQVTM, CDR2 ANQGSEA, per germline. This CDR3 region has 18 residues. V gave up 1 base and J gave up 7 bases; unmatched junction bases: 18.

There are many counts of this clonotype. The V gene is TRBV20-1, the J gene TRBJ2-5; 10 bases line up with TRBD2. This CDR3 has 16 amino acids. With 6 bases clipped from V and 4 bases from J, the junction kept 14 bases outside the gene matches. CDR1 DFQATT and CDR2 SNEGSKA come from the germline V gene (reference sequence). CDR3 in amino acids: CSAMRGAGGPGETQYF. The DNA for the CDR3 is TGCAGTGCCATGAGAGGAGCGGGGGGGCCGGGAGAGACCCAGTACTTC.

The genes are TRBV6-5 and TRBJ2-1; 8 bases fit TRBD2. Losses at the gene ends were 7 bases for V and 13 bases for J; bases not matched to a gene: 12. Germline CDR1 and CDR2: MNHEY and SVGAGI. This CDR3 region has 13 residues. CDR3 nucleotide sequence: TGTGCCAGCATTGCGGGGGGCGGTTTGGAACAGTTCTTC. Protein sequence: CASIAGGGLEQFF.

This clonotype was counted at least ten times. The V gene is TRBV20-1, the J gene TRBJ1-6; perhaps TRBD1 as D (5 bases). CDR3 length equals 20 residues. Looked up from germline, CDR1 is DFQATT and CDR2 is SNEGSKA (reference sequence). Trimming removed 5 bases at V and 0 bases at J, with 26 bases between. The DNA for the CDR3 is TGCAGTGCTGGAAGAGCGGACAAAATCCTACGGAGCTCCTATAATTCACCCCTCCACTTT. Translated: CSAGRADKILRSSYNSPLHF.

Notes on this clonotype: A much more abundant neighbour one base away suggests this may be a read error. V usage is TRBV20-1 and J usage is TRBJ1-6; D might be TRBD1 (5 bases). The CDR3 sequence is 12 residues long. Germline CDR1 DFQATT, CDR2 SNEGSKA (reference sequence). CDR3 protein: CGAREGTNVVNF. CDR3 DNA sequence: TGCGGTGCCAGAGAGGGGACGAACGTTGTCAACTTT.

This clonotype was observed many times. Germline and junction disagree at one end, which may indicate a read error. The chain recombines TRBV6-2 or TRBV6-3 with TRBJ2-7; 7 positions match TRBD1. The germline V gene has CDR1 MNHEY and CDR2 SVGEGT. The CDR3 totals 13 residues. CDR3 coding DNA: TGTGCCAGCAGAGGGACAGCGTCCTACGGGCAGTACTTC. It is translated as CASRGTASYGQYF.

This clonotype was recorded many times. The chain combines TRBV10-1 with TRBJ2-3, with TRBD1 matching 9 bases. V gave up 4 bases and J gave up 4 bases; unmatched junction bases: 15. CDR1 WNHNN and CDR2 SYGVQD come from the germline V gene (reference sequence). This CDR3 comprises 18 residues. The CDR3 here is CASSVPVEGQGIADTQYF. The CDR3 DNA reads as TGCGCCAGCAGTGTCCCCGTCGAAGGACAGGGGATCGCAGATACGCAGTATTTT.

This clonotype was observed at least ten times. The chain couples TRBV20-1 to TRBJ2-7; D uncertain. The CDR3 sequence is 15 residues long. V lost 1 base and J lost 3, with 16 bases in between. Per the germline V gene, CDR1 is DFQATT and CDR2 is SNEGSKA (reference sequence). The CDR3: CSARGRADAFYEQYF. The DNA for the CDR3 is TGCAGTGCTAGAGGTCGGGCGGATGCTTTCTACGAGCAGTACTTC.

This clonotype was recorded many times. V usage is TRBV10-2 and J usage is TRBJ2-1, with a tentative D call TRBD2 (5 bases). Germline V gene data show CDR1 as WSHSY and CDR2 as SAAADI. V was shortened by 2 bases and J by 2 bases, with 7 bases between the two germline ends. CDR3 size: 14 residues. The CDR3 region is CASSETGTYNEQFF. The CDR3, as DNA: TGCGCCAGCAGTGAGACGGGGACCTACAATGAGCAGTTCTTC.

This clonotype was counted at least ten times. The V gene is TRBV27, the J gene TRBJ2-3; 11 bases map to TRBD2. CDR1 and CDR2 (germline): MNHEY, SMNVEV (reference sequence). The V and J ends lost 7 bases and 3 bases, in that order; junction bases with no gene match: 6. The CDR3 spans 15 residues. CDR3 sequence: CASNPLAGGTDTQYF. In DNA form, the CDR3 reads TGTGCCAGCAACCCTCTAGCGGGGGGTACAGATACGCAGTATTTT.

This clonotype was seen many times. The V and J genes are TRBV28 and TRBJ2-7; D is undetermined. Germline values: CDR1 MDHEN, CDR2 SYDVKM. V shed 6 bases and J shed 1 base, with 10 bases lying between them. The CDR3 has 13 amino acids. This CDR3 is CASSRTSSYEQYF. In DNA form, the CDR3 reads TGTGCCAGCAGCCGAACATCGTCCTACGAGCAGTACTTC.

This clonotype is labeled medium-sized. This chain uses TRBV7-3 with TRBJ2-2, with 10 bases identical to TRBD2. V lost 4 bases, J lost 6 bases, and 5 bases stayed unmatched. This CDR3 contains 15 residues. Germline CDR1 and CDR2: SGHTA and FQGTGA. The CDR3 DNA is TGTGCCAGCAGCTCTTCACTAGCGGGATCCGGGGAGCTGTTTTTT. Encoded protein: CASSSSLAGSGELFF.

This clonotype appeared many times. The chain links TRBV7-6 to TRBJ2-1, with unresolved D. Trimming left V 2 bases short and J 0 bases short, with 17 bases between. The CDR3 runs 18 residues. Germline CDR1 reads SGHVS; CDR2 reads FNYEAQ. The CDR3 loop reads CASSLSGMAASSYNEQFF. CDR3 in DNA: TGTGCCAGCAGCTTATCTGGTATGGCTGCGAGCTCCTACAATGAGCAGTTCTTC.